The clone carrying this TCR beta chain was recorded a few times. Its antigen is unidentified. The data were obtained in a study of CD8 T cells in ankylosing spondylitis. Making the TCR beta libraries involved quantitative 5'-RACE with molecular barcodes. TCRdb ran MiXCR on the 5' RACE reads and lists one entry per CDR3 protein. The sample lists some 200,000 distinct CDR3 sequences; around 13% were seen once. Germline V gene sequence: CDR1 MGHRA, CDR2 YSYEKL. V dropped 1 base and J dropped 5 bases, with 11 bases sitting between them. The length of the CDR3 is 14 residues. Findings of the study overall: The authors reported significant enrichment of disease-linked clones in matched ankylosing spondylitis synovial fluid. Characteristic, it appeared, of ankylosing spondylitis blood was a TCR beta motif of roughly eight highly homologous variants. Some of these motif variants have turned up before, in reports on reactive arthritis synovial fluid and blood.

The sequencing input was blood, either unsorted or a sorted T cell fraction (not recorded which). This sequence originates from a male donor with ankylosing spondylitis or in good health (not recorded which). The chain has TRBV4-1 and TRBJ1-1; D remains ambiguous. CDR3 protein: CASSQGLKGTEAFF. The CDR3 nucleotides read TGCGCCAGCAGCCAAGGGCTAAAGGGAACTGAAGCTTTCTTT.